What follows are 26 T cell receptor beta chains derived from one specimen sequenced in a study of cytomegalovirus exposure and HLA in healthy donors. Primers: 60 Vbeta forward and 13 Jbeta reverse. The repertoire was sequenced with immunoSEQ multiplex PCR; TCRdb's copy has only in-frame clones and lacks some. Of 250,000 to 350,000 clones in the sample, roughly 90% were seen once. Sequencing input: PBMCs. These receptor sequences come from a woman between 18 and 30 years old in good health and CMV-seronegative.

The chain recombines TRBV5-4 with TRBJ2-3; perhaps TRBD2 as D (5 bases). The germline gives CDR1 SGHNT, CDR2 YYREEE (reference sequence). The CDR3 has 15 amino acids. Trimming cost V 4 bases and J 1 base, with 13 bases left between them. CDR3 protein: CASSPLLEGTDTQYF. In nucleotides, the CDR3 is TGTGCCAGCAGCCCGCTACTAGAGGGCACAGATACGCAGTATTTT.

The chain combines TRBV15 with TRBJ1-2; D may be TRBD1 (5 bases). This CDR3 has 14 residues. Germline lookup yields CDR1 LNHNV and CDR2 YYDKDF (reference sequence). Trimming stripped 4 bases from V and 4 bases from J, with 13 bases between. The CDR3 DNA follows: TGTGCCACCAGCAAGGGCAGGGATCGCTATGGCTACACCTTC. Translated: CATSKGRDRYGYTF.

The chain is built from TRBV12-5 and TRBJ1-5; D is unresolved. CDR1 is LGHNT, CDR2 FRNRAP, per germline. V dropped 3 bases and J dropped 3 bases, with 3 bases sitting between them. This CDR3 is 12 amino acids long. In DNA form, the CDR3 reads TGTGCTAGTGGTTTCTCCAATCAGCCCCAGCATTTT. Protein product: CASGFSNQPQHF.

This clone appeared a single time. The J gene is TRBJ2-7, the V gene TRBV29-1, with unresolved D. CDR3 length: 13 amino acids. Germline V gives CDR1 SQVTM, CDR2 ANQGSEA. V lost 5 bases to trimming and J lost 0 bases, with 11 bases between them. CDR3 nucleotides: TGCAGCGTTCGCGCATTAACCTCCTACGAGCAGTACTTC. Its translation is CSVRALTSYEQYF.

The chain has TRBV13 and TRBJ1-3; no clear D. The V and J ends lost 5 bases and 1 base respectively, with 12 bases between them. CDR3 length: 15 amino acids. Germline CDR1 reads PRHDT; CDR2 reads FYEKMQ (reference sequence). CDR3 DNA sequence: TGTGCCAGCAGCCCGGCGGGAGAGTCTGGAAACACCATATATTTT. Its translation: CASSPAGESGNTIYF.

V and J are TRBV5-1 and TRBJ1-4; D remains ambiguous. The length of the CDR3 is 12 residues. The ends were cut back, 4 bases at V and 8 bases at J, with 9 bases in the middle. Germline V gives CDR1 SGHRS, CDR2 YFSETQ. The DNA for the CDR3 is TGCGCCAGCAGCCTCAGAGGGGAAAAACTGTTTTTT. Its protein is CASSLRGEKLFF.

This rearrangement joins TRBV29-1 to TRBJ1-6; possibly TRBD1 for D (5 bases). The length of the CDR3 is 13 residues. Germline values: CDR1 SQVTM, CDR2 ANQGSEA. This chain's CDR3 is CGTMMGPNSPLHF. The CDR3 DNA sequence: TGCGGCACAATGATGGGGCCAAATTCACCCCTCCACTTT.

This chain joins TRBV2 and TRBJ1-1; 7 nucleotides line up with TRBD1. V trimming: 3 bases; J trimming: 0 bases; junction bases outside the gene matches: 1. There are 14 residues in the CDR3. The germline V gene has CDR1 SNHLY and CDR2 FYNNEI. CDR3 sequence reads: CASSEGQLNTEAFF. The DNA of the CDR3 is TGTGCCAGCAGTGAGGGACAGCTGAACACTGAAGCTTTCTTT.

The rearrangement joins TRBV5-1 to TRBJ2-5, with TRBD2 matching 9 bases. Trimming at V came to 4 bases and at J to 5 bases, leaving 15 bases not matched to a gene. This CDR3 has 17 amino acids. Germline V gene data show CDR1 as SGHRS and CDR2 as YFSETQ. CDR3 protein: CASSPVGRGGTRETQYF. Written as DNA, the CDR3 is TGCGCCAGCAGCCCGGTGGGGCGGGGGGGCACCCGGGAGACCCAGTACTTC.

This clone was seen a single time. The chain recombines TRBV9 with TRBJ2-7; TRBD1 matches 8 bases. Trimming cost V 4 bases and J 4 bases; bases outside gene matches: 4. The germline CDR1 and CDR2 sequences are SGDLS and YYNGEE. This CDR3 contains 13 residues. The CDR3 DNA reads as TGTGCCAGCAGCTCCGACAGGGGATACGAGCAGTACTTC. It yields the protein CASSSDRGYEQYF.

V gene TRBV6-5 combines with J gene TRBJ1-2, with D unresolved. The germline V gene has CDR1 MNHEY and CDR2 SVGAGI. V shed 0 bases and J shed 3 bases, with 11 bases lying between them. CDR3 length equals 15 residues. The CDR3 coding sequence is TGTGCCAGCAGTTACTCGACTCCGCCGTACTATGGCTACACCTTC. As protein: CASSYSTPPYYGYTF.

As regards this clone: This sample includes further DNA sequences coding for the same CDR3. The chain combines TRBV5-1 with TRBJ1-1, with a possible D match to TRBD1 (5 bases). This CDR3 contains 14 residues. Trimming removed 3 bases from V and 0 bases from J, with 9 bases in between. Germline V gene lookup returns CDR1 SGHRS and CDR2 YFSETQ. CDR3 DNA: TGCGCCAGCAGCTACGGGGGTGTGAACACTGAAGCTTTCTTT. It yields the protein CASSYGGVNTEAFF.

The chain combines TRBV14 with TRBJ2-1; 12 bases align to TRBD2. CDR1 SGHDN and CDR2 FVKESK come from the germline V gene. This CDR3 region has 16 residues. V trimming: 5 bases; J trimming: 5 bases; junction bases outside the gene matches: 7. The CDR3 is CASSTGLAGTHNEQFF. The CDR3 DNA is TGTGCCAGCAGCACCGGACTAGCGGGGACCCACAATGAGCAGTTCTTC. The full variable domain, in which reference TRBV14 and TRBJ2-1 provide the parts outside the CDR3, is EAGVTQFPSHSVIEKGQTVTLRCDPISGHDNLYWYRRVMGKEIKFLLHFVKESKQDESGMPNNRFLAERTGGTYSTLKVQPAELEDSGVYFCASSTGLAGTHNEQFFGPGTRLTVL.

The chain couples TRBV4-1 to TRBJ1-1; TRBD1 matches at 9 bases. The germline V gene has CDR1 MGHRA and CDR2 YSYEKL. Trimming cost V 2 bases and J 4 bases; bases outside gene matches: 5. The CDR3 extends over 15 amino acids. The CDR3 DNA sequence: TGCGCCAGCAGCCAACCGACAGGGGGACTCACTGAAGCTTTCTTT. Its translation is CASSQPTGGLTEAFF.

The gene calls are TRBV2 and TRBJ1-1; 9 nucleotides align to TRBD1. Germline V CDR1 and CDR2: SNHLY, FYNNEI. V lost 4 bases to trimming and J lost 6 bases; unmatched junction nucleotides: 6. The CDR3 has 14 amino acids. The DNA for the CDR3 is TGTGCCAGCAGTGGGGACAGGGAGTGGGCTGAAGCTTTCTTT. Protein product: CASSGDREWAEAFF.

The V call is TRBV5-1, the J call TRBJ2-7, with TRBD1 identical over 7 bases. From germline, CDR1 is SGHRS and CDR2 YFSETQ. The CDR3 spans 15 residues. Trimming took 4 bases from V and 5 from J; bases not matched to a gene: 12. CDR3 protein: CASSLTGTVEDEQYF. DNA for the CDR3: TGCGCCAGCAGCCTGACCGGGACAGTCGAGGACGAGCAGTACTTC.

The chain is built from TRBV6-1 and TRBJ1-4, with D possibly matching TRBD1 (5 bases). Trimming left V 8 bases short and J 2 bases short, with 12 bases between. The CDR3 covers 14 residues. CDR1 and CDR2 from the germline V gene are MNHNS and SASEGT. CDR3: CASWGRPTNEKLFF. The CDR3, as DNA: TGTGCCAGCTGGGGCCGGCCTACTAATGAAAAACTGTTTTTT.

This sequence joins TRBV6-5 and TRBJ1-1; possibly TRBD1 for D (5 bases). The CDR3 sequence is 14 residues long. The ends were cut back, 0 bases at V and 5 bases at J, with 10 bases in the middle. Germline values: CDR1 MNHEY, CDR2 SVGAGI. CDR3 nucleotide sequence: TGTGCCAGCAGTTACTCGATCGGGGGAACTGAAGCTTTCTTT. As protein: CASSYSIGGTEAFF.

The chain carries TRBV14 and TRBJ1-2; 7 nucleotides match TRBD1. V lost 0 bases to trimming and J lost 1 base; unmatched junction nucleotides: 5. The germline gives CDR1 SGHDN, CDR2 FVKESK. The CDR3 is 16 amino acids. The CDR3 DNA reads TGTGCCAGCAGCCAAGATCTGACAGGGAATAACTATGGCTACACCTTC. Translating gives CASSQDLTGNNYGYTF.

The CDR3 region is CASAGDRASGANVLTF. The CDR3 nucleotides read TGTGCCTCTGCCGGGGATAGGGCCTCTGGGGCCAACGTCCTGACTTTC. The chain has TRBV2 and TRBJ2-6, with a possible D match to TRBD2 (5 bases). Germline V CDR1 and CDR2: SNHLY, FYNNEI. The CDR3 consists of 16 residues. V was shortened by 11 bases and J by 0 bases, with 17 bases between the two germline ends.

This CDR3 reads CSVETGGAGNEQFF. CDR3 DNA sequence: TGCAGCGTTGAAACGGGGGGGGCCGGGAATGAGCAGTTCTTC. V is TRBV29-1 and J is TRBJ2-1, with 8 bases matching TRBD2. The CDR3 length is 14 residues. CDR1 and CDR2 (germline): SQVTM, ANQGSEA. Germline trimming cut 2 bases from V and 7 bases from J; bases unmatched to any gene: 7.

V usage is TRBV21-1 and J usage is TRBJ2-5; TRBD1 is taken as the D call from the table, unchecked against the DNA. TRBV21-1 is listed as a pseudogene. The CDR3 length is 13 residues. In DNA form, the CDR3 reads TGTGCCAGTTGGGACAGGGGGCGAGAGACCCAGTACTTC. Residues: CASWDRGRETQYF.

V and J are TRBV2 and TRBJ2-2, with D unresolved. CDR1 and CDR2 (germline): SNHLY, FYNNEI. The CDR3 has 17 amino acids. V lost 3 bases to trimming and J lost 4 bases, with 18 bases between them. The CDR3: CASSDPTALSPTGELFF. For the CDR3, the DNA is TGTGCCAGCAGTGATCCCACAGCCTTATCCCCCACCGGGGAGCTGTTTTTT.

The chain joins TRBV5-6 to TRBJ1-2, with D hard to call. Trimming stripped 10 bases from V and 4 bases from J, with 14 bases between. The CDR3 is 12 amino acids. CDR1 and CDR2 from the germline V gene are SGHDT and YYEEEE. The CDR3 coding sequence is TGTGCCCCTCAGAAGGGAGGCTATGGCTACACCTTC. Translated: CAPQKGGYGYTF.

The CDR3 reads CASSPGQGTGGTGELFF. CDR3 bases: TGTGCCAGCAGCCCGGGACAGGGGACCGGTGGGACCGGGGAGCTGTTTTTT. The chain recombines TRBV7-3 with TRBJ2-2; 10 bases are shared with TRBD1. The length of the CDR3 is 17 residues. The V gene end was trimmed by 5 bases and the J gene end by 5 bases; junction bases not matched to a gene: 11. Per germline, CDR1 SGHTA and CDR2 FQGTGA.

This chain connects TRBV6-5 to TRBJ2-2; D possibly corresponds to TRBD1 (5 bases). From germline, CDR1 is MNHEY and CDR2 SVGAGI. Deletions cut 6 bases from V and 5 bases from J, with 13 bases between. CDR3 length: 14 residues. This CDR3 is CASRGTGLTGELFF. CDR3 in DNA: TGTGCCAGCAGGGGAACAGGTTTGACCGGGGAGCTGTTTTTT.